Listed below are T cell receptor beta chains from one sample, sequenced in a study of OX40 agonist ivuxolimab in advanced cancers. Data came from immunoSEQ multiplex PCR; TCRdb stores just in-frame clones and leaves some out. The sample records around 80,000 clones, about 85% being singletons. The source material was CD4+ or CD8+ T cells sorted from blood, sampled in a trial of the OX40 agonist ivuxolimab. These receptors were collected from an adult with an advanced solid tumor such as melanoma, head and neck, liver or kidney cancer. CDR3s leave out the opening cysteine and the closing phenylalanine or tryptophan. D genes are given only for firm matches.

TRBD1	TRBV6-5	TRBJ1-1	ASRKGQGGAAF
TRBD1	TRBV19	TRBJ2-1	ASSRTGTGASDEQF
TRBD1	TRBV6-4	TRBJ1-1	ASSDPQGQEDTEAF
TRBD1	TRBV25-1	TRBJ1-6	ASSEYAGQGSSPLH
TRBD1	TRBV18	TRBJ1-2	ASSPDEGQGMVYGYT
.	TRBV6-5	TRBJ2-7	ASSLQGLEQY
.	TRBV7-2	TRBJ1-1	ASSLGLQKTEAF
TRBD1	TRBV7-8	TRBJ2-7	ASSRGQARSYEQY
TRBD1	TRBV18	TRBJ2-7	ASSPGTGGIDEQY
.	TRBV19	TRBJ1-5	ASSSPGGNQPQH
.	TRBV7-9	TRBJ2-1	ASSLGVSNEQF
.	TRBV10-2	TRBJ2-3	ASSRPRDTQY
TRBD2	TRBV7-9	TRBJ2-5	ASSLGTTQQETQY
.	TRBV18	TRBJ1-1	ASSPDNRVGAEAF
.	TRBV11-2	TRBJ2-5	ASSLGVVGETQY
TRBD2	TRBV6-5	TRBJ2-5	ASAPGLVRWETQY
.	TRBV5-1	TRBJ2-7	ASSLTGPYEQY
TRBD1	TRBV7-3	TRBJ1-4	ASSLTRTTGGNEKLF
.	TRBV25-1	TRBJ1-3	ASSETRTASGNTIY
.	TRBV19	TRBJ2-7	ASSLAPGLAYEQY
TRBD1	TRBV6-1	TRBJ1-2	ATHPGQGAVYGYT
.	TRBV30	TRBJ1-5	AWSVNSNQPQH
.	TRBV5-4	TRBJ1-6	ASSLKSPVSPLH
TRBD1	TRBV10-2	TRBJ1-1	ASSDKTGGRTEAF
TRBD1	TRBV18	TRBJ2-2	ASSLTTGQGNTGELF
.	TRBV5-4	TRBJ1-2	ASSLTGEFGYT
.	TRBV2	TRBJ1-6	ATMGSSYNSPLH
TRBD1	TRBV5-1	TRBJ1-4	ASSFGQGDEKLF
.	TRBV15	TRBJ2-3	ATRAQFGTDTQY
.	TRBV18	TRBJ2-7	ASSPPSRERNEQY
.	TRBV18	TRBJ1-1	ASSPQGGNTEAF
.	TRBV7-6	TRBJ2-5	ASSFDLQETQY
.	TRBV18	TRBJ1-2	ASSPTAGLYGYT
TRBD2	TRBV6-4	TRBJ2-1	ASSAGGTRAHNEQF
.	TRBV30	TRBJ2-7	AWRPNAIVGPPY
.	TRBV10-2	TRBJ1-4	ASRPRGLNEKLF
.	TRBV2	TRBJ1-5	ASRGFGYQPQH
TRBD1	TRBV5-1	TRBJ2-3	ASSLGTRGLSTDTQY
.	TRBV4-3	TRBJ1-1	ASSQDIGQPNTEAF
.	TRBV5-4	TRBJ1-5	ASSLRGVSNQPQH
.	TRBV18	TRBJ1-3	ASSPLTASAGNTIY
.	TRBV5-6	TRBJ2-1	ASSLALLVSAEQF
TRBD1	TRBV19	TRBJ1-2	ASSSGTVGNYGYT
.	TRBV5-4	TRBJ1-1	ASSLDGLNTEAF
.	TRBV5-6	TRBJ2-7	ASSLFDRFYEQY
TRBD1	TRBV18	TRBJ2-4	ASSPGVGQGKNIQY